This TCR beta chain was observed in a study of cytomegalovirus exposure and HLA in healthy donors. Looking at the study overall: The 120 validation repertoires used the same platform as the approximately 670 first-cohort repertoires (as reported by a later analysis).

There are 17 residues in the CDR3. Germline CDR1 reads MGHRA; CDR2 reads YSYEKL. Trimming pared 4 bases from V and 0 bases from J, leaving 16 bases between. General study findings and limits: The tendency of first-cohort TCR clusters to co-occur in the approximately 110 validation repertoires was the finding of a later analysis. According to the study, around 160 TCR beta chains were cytomegalovirus-associated.

For this clone: Its antigen remains unidentified.

The study drew the donors from its approximately 120-subject validation cohort, separate from the approximately 700-subject first cohort. Measured with immunoSEQ multiplex PCR; TCRdb has only the in-frame clones, and not every one. The table has some 140,000 clones, 70% to 90% seen once; the top ten hold over 2%. Sequencing was done on a sample of PBMCs. This chain uses TRBV4-1 with TRBJ1-3, with a possible D match to TRBD1 (6 bases). The clonotype was recovered from a human donor in good health. CDR3 nucleotide sequence: TGCGCCAGCAGCCTCACCGGGACAACCGTCTCTGGAAACACCATATATTTT. It encodes CASSLTGTTVSGNTIYF.